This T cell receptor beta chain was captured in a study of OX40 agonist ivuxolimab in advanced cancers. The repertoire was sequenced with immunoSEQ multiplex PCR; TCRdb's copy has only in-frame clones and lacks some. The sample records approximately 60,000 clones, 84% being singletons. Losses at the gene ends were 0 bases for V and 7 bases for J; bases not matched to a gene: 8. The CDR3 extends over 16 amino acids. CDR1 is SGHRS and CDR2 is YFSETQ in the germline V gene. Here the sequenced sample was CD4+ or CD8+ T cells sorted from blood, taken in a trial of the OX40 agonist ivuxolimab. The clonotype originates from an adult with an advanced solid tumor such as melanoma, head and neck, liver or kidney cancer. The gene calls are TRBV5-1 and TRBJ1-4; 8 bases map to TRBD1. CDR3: CASSLDGQGLFEKLFF. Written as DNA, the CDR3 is TGCGCCAGCAGCTTGGATGGACAGGGCTTGTTTGAAAAACTGTTTTTT. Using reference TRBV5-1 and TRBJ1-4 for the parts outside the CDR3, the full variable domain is KAGVTQTPRYLIKTRGQQVTLSCSPISGHRSVSWYQQTPGQGLQFLFEYFSETQRNKGNFPGRFSGRQFSNSRSEMNVSTLELGDSALYLCASSLDGQGLFEKLFFGSGTQLSVL.